Sequencing of this T cell receptor (beta chain) was carried out in a study of blood T cell repertoires in COVID-19. Study background: Sample material is recorded as cDNA or gDNA derived from T cells, B-cell-depleted T cells, or PBMCs.

Original methodology: Amplification from reference gene primers served as the basis for estimated nucleated cell counts. The protocol was immunoSEQ multiplex PCR, while the TCRdb copy is restricted to in-frame clones and leaves out a portion. The V and J calls and clone size are taken from that table; D and trimming were inferred from the DNA. The data hold 150,000 or so clones, with roughly 84% observed a single time. This clone was observed once. The CDR3 is made up of 15 amino acids. Germline CDR1 is SGHTA and CDR2 is FQGNSA. The V segment lost 8 bases and the J segment 4 bases; nucleotides outside the gene matches: 13.

This chain connects TRBV7-2 to TRBJ2-7, with 8 bases that match TRBD2. The source of this sequence is a young man with active or convalescent COVID-19. Sequencing was carried out using peripheral blood. The CDR3 is CASASGVAGTYEQYF. CDR3 DNA: TGTGCCAGCGCCTCCGGGGTAGCGGGGACATACGAGCAGTACTTC.